This entry concerns a single T cell receptor (beta chain). This sample was included in a study of T cells in localized non-small cell lung cancer. The CDR3 extends over 17 amino acids. Profiled with immunoSEQ multiplex PCR; TCRdb holds only in-frame clones, not every one. The sample lists about 33,000 clones, roughly 87% occurring once. Sequenced here: peripheral blood mononuclear cells, sampled before any cancer treatment. This TCR derives from a man aged 40 to 70 with stage III lung adenocarcinoma. The chain carries TRBV12-2 and TRBJ2-7. TRBV12-2 is designated a pseudogene. CDR3 sequence: CASRLARRSLSSYEQYF. As DNA, the CDR3 is TGTGCAAGTCGCTTAGCGCGAAGGTCCCTTAGCTCCTACGAGCAGTACTTC.